This is a list of T cell receptor beta chains from one sample in a study of blood T cell repertoires in COVID-19. Sequencing used immunoSEQ multiplex PCR; TCRdb keeps in-frame clones, though not all of them. The repertoire consists of approximately 330,000 clones, with approximately 88% occurring once and the leading ten covering under 4.5%. The sequenced sample was peripheral blood. These receptors came from a woman in her forties or fifties with active or convalescent COVID-19. CDR3s include the opening cysteine and the closing phenylalanine or tryptophan. D genes are given only for firm matches. Some rows mark clone size as missing; the rest say once, few, many or name a class of expanded clone.

d_gene	v_gene	j_gene	abundance	CDR3nt	CDR3aa
.	TRBV4-1	TRBJ1-2	.	TGCGCCAGCAGCCACCCCGTGGCAGGGGTCTATGGCTACACCTTC	CASSHPVAGVYGYTF
TRBD2	TRBV19	TRBJ2-4	once	TGTGCCAGTAGTACCATCTGGACTAGGGAAAACATTCAGTACTTC	CASSTIWTRENIQYF
.	TRBV18	TRBJ1-5	once	TGTGCCAGCTCACCACTCGAAGGGGCTGGGCAGCCCCAGCATTTT	CASSPLEGAGQPQHF
TRBD1	TRBV30	TRBJ1-1	.	TGTGCCTGGAGTTACGGGACAGTAGGCACTGAAGCTTTCTTT	CAWSYGTVGTEAFF
.	TRBV7-9	TRBJ1-1	.	TGTGCCAGCAGCCTCGACAGGTGGGGAATCACTGAAGCTTTCTTT	CASSLDRWGITEAFF
TRBD1	TRBV28	TRBJ1-1	.	TGTGCCAGCAGTTTTGGGACAGTCGGAAGGCCGGGGAACACTGAAGCTTTCTTT	CASSFGTVGRPGNTEAFF
.	TRBV27	TRBJ1-1	.	TGTGCCAGCAGTATGGTACGAGGGTCCGCTGAAGCTTTCTTT	CASSMVRGSAEAFF
.	TRBV27	TRBJ1-2	.	TGTGCCAGCAGTTTATCGCCGGGTCGTCTCGGCTACACCTTC	CASSLSPGRLGYTF
TRBD2	TRBV3-1/TRBV3-2	TRBJ2-5	.	TGTGCCAGCAGCCAAGGACTAGCGAGCGAAGAGACCCAGTACTTC	CASSQGLASEETQYF
.	TRBV19	TRBJ1-2	.	TGTGCCAGTAGGCAGCGCTACATCTTCTATGGCTACACCTTC	CASRQRYIFYGYTF
TRBD1	TRBV4-2	TRBJ1-6	once	TGTGCCAGCAGCCAAGATTTTATCCGGACAGGGGTAAATTCACCCCTCCACTTT	CASSQDFIRTGVNSPLHF
.	TRBV7-9	TRBJ1-1	once	TGTGCCAGCAGCTATGGGTCGGACAGAGGCACTGAAGCTTTCTTT	CASSYGSDRGTEAFF
TRBD1	TRBV6-2/TRBV6-3	TRBJ1-6	.	TGTGCCAGCAGTTACTTGGGACAGGGTGGAAGTTCACCCCTCCACTTT	CASSYLGQGGSSPLHF
TRBD1	TRBV7-2	TRBJ2-7	.	TGTGCCAGCAGCTTAGAGGTTCGGGACAGGGGATTTTACGAGCAGTACTTC	CASSLEVRDRGFYEQYF
TRBD1	TRBV7-3	TRBJ1-1	once	TGTGCCAGCAGCTTCGACAGGGGGCGTTGGAACACTGAAGCTTTCTTT	CASSFDRGRWNTEAFF
TRBD1	TRBV10-3	TRBJ1-5	.	TGTGCCACCGACGACAGGGTAGGCCAGCCCCAGCATTTT	CATDDRVGQPQHF
.	TRBV28	TRBJ1-3	.	TGTGCCAGCGGTACAGTTGGAAACACCATATATTTT	CASGTVGNTIYF
TRBD1	TRBV29-1	TRBJ1-2	.	TGCAGCGTTGATTCGACAGGGCTCGGCTATGGCTACACCTTC	CSVDSTGLGYGYTF
TRBD1	TRBV7-7	TRBJ2-1	.	TGTGCTAGCAGCTTTGGGACAGGATCGGGCAATGAGCAGTTCTTC	CASSFGTGSGNEQFF
.	TRBV7-8	TRBJ1-2	.	TGTGCCAGCAGCCCACACGATGGCTACACCTTC	CASSPHDGYTF
.	TRBV2	TRBJ1-2	.	TGTGCCAGCAGTGAAGCGCTTTGGAGTGGCTACACCTTC	CASSEALWSGYTF
TRBD2	TRBV9	TRBJ2-1	.	TGTGCCAGCAGCGAGGGACTAGACTACAATGAGCAGTTCTTC	CASSEGLDYNEQFF
TRBD1	TRBV7-9	TRBJ1-1	.	TGTGCCAGCAGCTCGCAGGGGGCGCAAAGTGAAGCTTTCTTT	CASSSQGAQSEAFF
TRBD1	TRBV28	TRBJ2-7	.	TGTGCCAGCAGTTTAGCCCCCTGGGGGACAGGGGGCGCCTATAGCTCCTACGAGCAGTACTTC	CASSLAPWGTGGAYSSYEQYF
.	TRBV6-2/TRBV6-3	TRBJ2-3	.	TGTGCCAGCAGTTCAATAGCGGTCAAGGCAGATACGCAGTATTTT	CASSSIAVKADTQYF
.	TRBV28	TRBJ2-7	.	TGTGCCAGCCGAGCATTACGACAGGCACGCTACGAGCAGTACTTC	CASRALRQARYEQYF
.	TRBV24-1	TRBJ2-1	.	TGTGCCACCTCCACCGGGGGTTCGTACAATGAGCAGTTCTTC	CATSTGGSYNEQFF
.	TRBV28	TRBJ2-7	few	TGTGCCAGCAGTTTTGGGACAAGGCGGCGGAACTCCCTACGGGAGCAGTACTTC	CASSFGTRRRNSLREQYF
TRBD1	TRBV18	TRBJ1-1	.	TGTGCCAGCGCGCTGGACAGGTCGGACACTGAAGCTTTCTTT	CASALDRSDTEAFF
.	TRBV27	TRBJ1-2	few	TGTGCCAGCAGGCAAGCGGTTGACTATGGCTACACCTTC	CASRQAVDYGYTF
.	TRBV14	TRBJ2-5	.	TGTGCCAGCAGCCTGCTGGGAGGAGGGACCCAGTACTTC	CASSLLGGGTQYF
TRBD1	TRBV30	TRBJ1-6	.	TGTGCCTGGAGTGCAGGGGACAGCCTTAATTCACCCCTCCACTTT	CAWSAGDSLNSPLHF
TRBD2	TRBV4-1	TRBJ2-1	.	TGCGCCAGCAGGACCCAGCGGGAGGCTGTTTACAATGAGCAGTTCTTC	CASRTQREAVYNEQFF
TRBD2	TRBV7-8	TRBJ2-2	.	TGTGCCACCAGAAGGGGGGGGCTAGCGGGAGGAACCGGGGAGCTGTTTTTT	CATRRGGLAGGTGELFF
TRBD1	TRBV27	TRBJ2-1	.	TGTGCCAGCAGTGAACCGGACAGGGGAAGGAATGAGCAGTTCTTC	CASSEPDRGRNEQFF
.	TRBV25-1	TRBJ2-7	few	TGTGCCACCGAGCCACGGGGGAGTTCGTACGAGCAGTACTTC	CATEPRGSSYEQYF
TRBD1	TRBV29-1	TRBJ1-1	.	TGCAGCGCCGGACAGGGGCAGGGAGCTGAAGCTTTCTTT	CSAGQGQGAEAFF
.	TRBV7-9	TRBJ2-2	.	TGTGCCAGCAGCACTCCAGGGTTCGCGAACACCGGGGAGCTGTTTTTT	CASSTPGFANTGELFF
.	TRBV5-1	TRBJ1-2	.	TGCGCCAGCAGCCCGGAAGTGGGGGGGGCCGGGGGTGGCTACACCTTC	CASSPEVGGAGGGYTF
.	TRBV5-5	TRBJ2-2	few	TGTGCCAGCAGCTTGGCACCGACAGCCAACACCGGGGAGCTGTTTTTT	CASSLAPTANTGELFF
.	TRBV6-2/TRBV6-3	TRBJ1-2	.	TGTGCCAGCAGCTTAACAGGGAACTATGGCTACACCTTC	CASSLTGNYGYTF
TRBD1	TRBV6-5	TRBJ1-6	few	TGTGCCAGCAGTTACCCCCGACAGGGGAATAATTCACCCCTCCACTTT	CASSYPRQGNNSPLHF
TRBD1	TRBV7-6	TRBJ1-5	.	TGTGCCAGCAGCTCGGGGACAGGAGGCAATCAGCCCCAGCATTTT	CASSSGTGGNQPQHF
.	TRBV5-1	TRBJ2-7	.	TGCGCCAGCAGCTTTATGAGGGAGTCCAACGAGCAGTACTTC	CASSFMRESNEQYF
.	TRBV6-2/TRBV6-3	TRBJ1-3	.	TGTGCCAGCAGTTCCGGGACTAGTGGAAACACCATATATTTT	CASSSGTSGNTIYF
TRBD2	TRBV5-1	TRBJ2-1	once	TGCGCCAGCAGCGCCGGGACTAGCGGGGGGACAACCTACAATGAGCAGTTCTTC	CASSAGTSGGTTYNEQFF
TRBD2	TRBV7-6	TRBJ2-1	.	TGTGCCAGCAGCTTACCCAGCGGGGGGGTTAGTGAGCAGTTCTTC	CASSLPSGGVSEQFF
TRBD1	TRBV6-6	TRBJ1-2	once	TGTGCCAGCACCTCCTGGGACAGCCTTAACTATGGCTACACCTTC	CASTSWDSLNYGYTF
TRBD2	TRBV28	TRBJ2-7	.	TGTGCCAGCACTGAGCGGGAGACATGGGGCGAGCAGTACTTC	CASTERETWGEQYF
.	TRBV30	TRBJ2-1	.	TGTGCCTGGAGTTTAGGAGATCCGGCGCTTGCTGAGCAGTTCTTC	CAWSLGDPALAEQFF
.	TRBV6-5	TRBJ2-7	once	TGTGCCAGCAGTCTATCCCCTTCCACCTCCTACGAGCAGTACTTC	CASSLSPSTSYEQYF
.	TRBV29-1	TRBJ2-1	.	TGCAGTGATCTACCTGTCGGTCGTTCTAGCTCCTACAATGAGCAGTTCTTC	CSDLPVGRSSSYNEQFF
.	TRBV29-1	TRBJ1-2	.	TGCAGCGCCGCCGGATCCTTAACGGGAGGCTACACCTTC	CSAAGSLTGGYTF